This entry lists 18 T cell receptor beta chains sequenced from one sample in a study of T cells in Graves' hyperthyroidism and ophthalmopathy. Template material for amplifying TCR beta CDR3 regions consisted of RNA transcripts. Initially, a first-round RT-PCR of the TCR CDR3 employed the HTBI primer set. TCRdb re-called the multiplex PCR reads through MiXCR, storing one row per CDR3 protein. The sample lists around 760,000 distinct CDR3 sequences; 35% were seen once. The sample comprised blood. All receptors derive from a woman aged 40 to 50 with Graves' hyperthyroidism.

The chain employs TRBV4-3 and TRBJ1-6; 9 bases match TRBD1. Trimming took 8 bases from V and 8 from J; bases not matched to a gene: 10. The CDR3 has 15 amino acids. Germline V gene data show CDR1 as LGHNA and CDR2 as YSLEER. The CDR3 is CASSDTGGIYSPLHF. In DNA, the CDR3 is TGCGCCAGCTCCGACACAGGGGGCATCTATTCACCCCTCCACTTT.

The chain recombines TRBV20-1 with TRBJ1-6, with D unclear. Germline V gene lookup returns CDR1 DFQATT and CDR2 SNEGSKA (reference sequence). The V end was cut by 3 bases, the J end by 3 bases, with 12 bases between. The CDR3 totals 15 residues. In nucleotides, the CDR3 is TGCAGTGCTAGTCCAGTCAGAGGCTATAATTCACCCCTCCACTTT. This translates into CSASPVRGYNSPLHF.

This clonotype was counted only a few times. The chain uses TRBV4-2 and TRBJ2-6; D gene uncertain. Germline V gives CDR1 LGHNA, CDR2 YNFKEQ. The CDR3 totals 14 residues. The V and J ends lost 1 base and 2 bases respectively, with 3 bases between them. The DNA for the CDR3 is TGTGCCAGCAGCCAAGCTCCTGGGGCCAACGTCCTGACTTTC. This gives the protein CASSQAPGANVLTF.

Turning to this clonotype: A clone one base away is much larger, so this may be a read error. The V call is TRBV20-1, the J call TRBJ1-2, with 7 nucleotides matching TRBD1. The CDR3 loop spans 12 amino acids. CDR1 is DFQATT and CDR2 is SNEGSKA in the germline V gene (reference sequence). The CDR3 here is CNARGTDYGYTF. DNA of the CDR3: TGCAATGCTAGGGGGACAGACTATGGCTACACCTTC.

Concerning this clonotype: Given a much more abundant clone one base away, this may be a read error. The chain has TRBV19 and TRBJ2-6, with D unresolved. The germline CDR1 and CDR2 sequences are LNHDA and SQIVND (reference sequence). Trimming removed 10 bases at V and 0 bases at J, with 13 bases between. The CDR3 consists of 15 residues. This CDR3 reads CATSRQDSGANVLTF. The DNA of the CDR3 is TGTGCCACTTCACGACAAGACTCTGGGGCCAACGTCCTGACTTTC. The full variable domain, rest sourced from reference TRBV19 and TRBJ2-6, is DGGITQSPKYLFRKEGQNVTLSCEQNLNHDAMYWYRQDPGQGLRLIYYSQIVNDFQKGDIAEGYSVSREKKESFPLTVTSAQKNPTAFYLCATSRQDSGANVLTFGAGSRLTVL.

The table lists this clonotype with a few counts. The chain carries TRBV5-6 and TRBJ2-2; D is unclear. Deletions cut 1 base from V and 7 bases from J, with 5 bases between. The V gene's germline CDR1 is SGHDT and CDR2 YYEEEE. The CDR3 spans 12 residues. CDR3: CASSLFIGELFF. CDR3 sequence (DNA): TGTGCCAGCAGCTTGTTTATCGGGGAGCTGTTTTTT. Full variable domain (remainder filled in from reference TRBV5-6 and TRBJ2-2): DAGVTQSPTHLIKTRGQQVTLRCSPKSGHDTVSWYQQALGQGPQFIFQYYEEEERQRGNFPDRFSGHQFPNYSSELNVNALLLGDSALYLCASSLFIGELFFGEGSRLTVL.

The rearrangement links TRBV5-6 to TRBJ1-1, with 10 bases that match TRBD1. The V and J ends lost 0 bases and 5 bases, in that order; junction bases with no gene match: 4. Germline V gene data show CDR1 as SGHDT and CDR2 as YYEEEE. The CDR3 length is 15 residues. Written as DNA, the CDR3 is TGTGCCAGCAGCTTGGCCGGGACAGGGGAGACTGAAGCTTTCTTT. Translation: CASSLAGTGETEAFF. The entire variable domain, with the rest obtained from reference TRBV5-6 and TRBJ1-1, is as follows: DAGVTQSPTHLIKTRGQQVTLRCSPKSGHDTVSWYQQALGQGPQFIFQYYEEEERQRGNFPDRFSGHQFPNYSSELNVNALLLGDSALYLCASSLAGTGETEAFFGQGTRLTVV.

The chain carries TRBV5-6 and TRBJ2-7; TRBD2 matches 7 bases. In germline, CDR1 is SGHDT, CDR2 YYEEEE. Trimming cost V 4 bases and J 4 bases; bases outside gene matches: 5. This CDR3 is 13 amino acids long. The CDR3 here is CASSAGLLYEQYF. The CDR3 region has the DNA TGTGCCAGCAGCGCGGGACTACTATACGAGCAGTACTTC.

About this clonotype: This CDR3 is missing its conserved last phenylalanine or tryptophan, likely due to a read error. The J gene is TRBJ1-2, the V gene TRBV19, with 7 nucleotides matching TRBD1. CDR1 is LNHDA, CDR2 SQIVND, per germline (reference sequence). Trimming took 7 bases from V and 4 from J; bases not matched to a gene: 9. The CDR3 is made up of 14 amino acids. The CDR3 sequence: CASTSGGRFYGYTL. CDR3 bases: TGTGCCAGTACCTCAGGGGGGCGCTTCTATGGCTACACCCTC.

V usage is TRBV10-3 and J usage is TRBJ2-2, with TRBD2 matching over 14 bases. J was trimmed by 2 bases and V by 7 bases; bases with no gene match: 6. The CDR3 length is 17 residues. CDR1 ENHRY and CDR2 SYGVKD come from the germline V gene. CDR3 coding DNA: TGTGCCATCACCAGGACTAGCGGGGGGTATAACACCGGGGAGCTGTTTTTT. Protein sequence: CAITRTSGGYNTGELFF.

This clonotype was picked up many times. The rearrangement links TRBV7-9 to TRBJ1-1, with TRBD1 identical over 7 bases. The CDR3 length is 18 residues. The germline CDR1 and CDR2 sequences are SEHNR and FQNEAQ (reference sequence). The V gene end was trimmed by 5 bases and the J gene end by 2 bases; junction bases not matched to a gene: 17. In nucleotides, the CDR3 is TGTGCCAGCAGCACGGATAGACAGGGATACTACCAAAACACTGAAGCTTTCTTT. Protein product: CASSTDRQGYYQNTEAFF.

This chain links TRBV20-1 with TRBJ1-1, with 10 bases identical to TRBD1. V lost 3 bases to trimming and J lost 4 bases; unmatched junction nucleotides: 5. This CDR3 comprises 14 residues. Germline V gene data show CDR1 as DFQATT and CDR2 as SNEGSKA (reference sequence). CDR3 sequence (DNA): TGCAGTGCTAGCTCCGGACAGGGGGGCACTGAAGCTTTCTTT. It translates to CSASSGQGGTEAFF.

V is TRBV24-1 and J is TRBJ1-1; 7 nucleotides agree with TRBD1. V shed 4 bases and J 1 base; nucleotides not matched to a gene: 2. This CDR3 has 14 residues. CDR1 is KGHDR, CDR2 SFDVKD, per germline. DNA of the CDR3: TGTGCCACCAGTGAGACAGGGCCGAACACTGAAGCTTTCTTT. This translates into CATSETGPNTEAFF.

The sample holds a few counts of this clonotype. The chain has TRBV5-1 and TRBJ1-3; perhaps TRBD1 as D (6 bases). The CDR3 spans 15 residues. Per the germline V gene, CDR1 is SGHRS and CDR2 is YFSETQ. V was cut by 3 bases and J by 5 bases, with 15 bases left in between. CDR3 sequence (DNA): TGCGCCAGCAGCTCATTGACAGGTTGGAGAAACACCATATATTTT. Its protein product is CASSSLTGWRNTIYF.

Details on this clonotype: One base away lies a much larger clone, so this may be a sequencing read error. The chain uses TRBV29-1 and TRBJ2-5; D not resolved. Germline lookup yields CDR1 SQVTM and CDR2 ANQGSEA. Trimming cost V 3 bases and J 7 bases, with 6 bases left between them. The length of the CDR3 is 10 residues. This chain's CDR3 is CSVEGRTQYF. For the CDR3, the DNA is TGCAGCGTTGAGGGCAGGACCCAGTACTTC.

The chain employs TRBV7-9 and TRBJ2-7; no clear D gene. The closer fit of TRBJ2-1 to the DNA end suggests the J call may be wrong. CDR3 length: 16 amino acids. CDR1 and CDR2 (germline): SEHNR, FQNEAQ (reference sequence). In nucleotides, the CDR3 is TGTGCCAGCAGCTTAGACGGAAAAACCCCCTACAATGAGCAGTTCTTC. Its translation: CASSLDGKTPYNEQFF.

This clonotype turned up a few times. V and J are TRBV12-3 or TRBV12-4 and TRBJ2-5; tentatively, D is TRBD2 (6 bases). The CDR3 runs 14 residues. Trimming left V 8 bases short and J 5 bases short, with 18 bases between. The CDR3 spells CASAPGAHTETQYF. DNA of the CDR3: TGTGCCAGCGCACCGGGAGCCCACACGGAGACCCAGTACTTC.

The CDR3 DNA is TGCAGCGTTGAAGCGGTCCGGGGGTGGGGTACGCAGTATTTT. It codes for CSVEAVRGWGTQYF. The chain combines TRBV29-1 with TRBJ2-3, with D perhaps TRBD2 (6 bases). The CDR3 consists of 14 residues. The V and J ends lost 1 base and 8 bases respectively, with 16 bases between them. Germline loops: CDR1 SQVTM, CDR2 ANQGSEA.